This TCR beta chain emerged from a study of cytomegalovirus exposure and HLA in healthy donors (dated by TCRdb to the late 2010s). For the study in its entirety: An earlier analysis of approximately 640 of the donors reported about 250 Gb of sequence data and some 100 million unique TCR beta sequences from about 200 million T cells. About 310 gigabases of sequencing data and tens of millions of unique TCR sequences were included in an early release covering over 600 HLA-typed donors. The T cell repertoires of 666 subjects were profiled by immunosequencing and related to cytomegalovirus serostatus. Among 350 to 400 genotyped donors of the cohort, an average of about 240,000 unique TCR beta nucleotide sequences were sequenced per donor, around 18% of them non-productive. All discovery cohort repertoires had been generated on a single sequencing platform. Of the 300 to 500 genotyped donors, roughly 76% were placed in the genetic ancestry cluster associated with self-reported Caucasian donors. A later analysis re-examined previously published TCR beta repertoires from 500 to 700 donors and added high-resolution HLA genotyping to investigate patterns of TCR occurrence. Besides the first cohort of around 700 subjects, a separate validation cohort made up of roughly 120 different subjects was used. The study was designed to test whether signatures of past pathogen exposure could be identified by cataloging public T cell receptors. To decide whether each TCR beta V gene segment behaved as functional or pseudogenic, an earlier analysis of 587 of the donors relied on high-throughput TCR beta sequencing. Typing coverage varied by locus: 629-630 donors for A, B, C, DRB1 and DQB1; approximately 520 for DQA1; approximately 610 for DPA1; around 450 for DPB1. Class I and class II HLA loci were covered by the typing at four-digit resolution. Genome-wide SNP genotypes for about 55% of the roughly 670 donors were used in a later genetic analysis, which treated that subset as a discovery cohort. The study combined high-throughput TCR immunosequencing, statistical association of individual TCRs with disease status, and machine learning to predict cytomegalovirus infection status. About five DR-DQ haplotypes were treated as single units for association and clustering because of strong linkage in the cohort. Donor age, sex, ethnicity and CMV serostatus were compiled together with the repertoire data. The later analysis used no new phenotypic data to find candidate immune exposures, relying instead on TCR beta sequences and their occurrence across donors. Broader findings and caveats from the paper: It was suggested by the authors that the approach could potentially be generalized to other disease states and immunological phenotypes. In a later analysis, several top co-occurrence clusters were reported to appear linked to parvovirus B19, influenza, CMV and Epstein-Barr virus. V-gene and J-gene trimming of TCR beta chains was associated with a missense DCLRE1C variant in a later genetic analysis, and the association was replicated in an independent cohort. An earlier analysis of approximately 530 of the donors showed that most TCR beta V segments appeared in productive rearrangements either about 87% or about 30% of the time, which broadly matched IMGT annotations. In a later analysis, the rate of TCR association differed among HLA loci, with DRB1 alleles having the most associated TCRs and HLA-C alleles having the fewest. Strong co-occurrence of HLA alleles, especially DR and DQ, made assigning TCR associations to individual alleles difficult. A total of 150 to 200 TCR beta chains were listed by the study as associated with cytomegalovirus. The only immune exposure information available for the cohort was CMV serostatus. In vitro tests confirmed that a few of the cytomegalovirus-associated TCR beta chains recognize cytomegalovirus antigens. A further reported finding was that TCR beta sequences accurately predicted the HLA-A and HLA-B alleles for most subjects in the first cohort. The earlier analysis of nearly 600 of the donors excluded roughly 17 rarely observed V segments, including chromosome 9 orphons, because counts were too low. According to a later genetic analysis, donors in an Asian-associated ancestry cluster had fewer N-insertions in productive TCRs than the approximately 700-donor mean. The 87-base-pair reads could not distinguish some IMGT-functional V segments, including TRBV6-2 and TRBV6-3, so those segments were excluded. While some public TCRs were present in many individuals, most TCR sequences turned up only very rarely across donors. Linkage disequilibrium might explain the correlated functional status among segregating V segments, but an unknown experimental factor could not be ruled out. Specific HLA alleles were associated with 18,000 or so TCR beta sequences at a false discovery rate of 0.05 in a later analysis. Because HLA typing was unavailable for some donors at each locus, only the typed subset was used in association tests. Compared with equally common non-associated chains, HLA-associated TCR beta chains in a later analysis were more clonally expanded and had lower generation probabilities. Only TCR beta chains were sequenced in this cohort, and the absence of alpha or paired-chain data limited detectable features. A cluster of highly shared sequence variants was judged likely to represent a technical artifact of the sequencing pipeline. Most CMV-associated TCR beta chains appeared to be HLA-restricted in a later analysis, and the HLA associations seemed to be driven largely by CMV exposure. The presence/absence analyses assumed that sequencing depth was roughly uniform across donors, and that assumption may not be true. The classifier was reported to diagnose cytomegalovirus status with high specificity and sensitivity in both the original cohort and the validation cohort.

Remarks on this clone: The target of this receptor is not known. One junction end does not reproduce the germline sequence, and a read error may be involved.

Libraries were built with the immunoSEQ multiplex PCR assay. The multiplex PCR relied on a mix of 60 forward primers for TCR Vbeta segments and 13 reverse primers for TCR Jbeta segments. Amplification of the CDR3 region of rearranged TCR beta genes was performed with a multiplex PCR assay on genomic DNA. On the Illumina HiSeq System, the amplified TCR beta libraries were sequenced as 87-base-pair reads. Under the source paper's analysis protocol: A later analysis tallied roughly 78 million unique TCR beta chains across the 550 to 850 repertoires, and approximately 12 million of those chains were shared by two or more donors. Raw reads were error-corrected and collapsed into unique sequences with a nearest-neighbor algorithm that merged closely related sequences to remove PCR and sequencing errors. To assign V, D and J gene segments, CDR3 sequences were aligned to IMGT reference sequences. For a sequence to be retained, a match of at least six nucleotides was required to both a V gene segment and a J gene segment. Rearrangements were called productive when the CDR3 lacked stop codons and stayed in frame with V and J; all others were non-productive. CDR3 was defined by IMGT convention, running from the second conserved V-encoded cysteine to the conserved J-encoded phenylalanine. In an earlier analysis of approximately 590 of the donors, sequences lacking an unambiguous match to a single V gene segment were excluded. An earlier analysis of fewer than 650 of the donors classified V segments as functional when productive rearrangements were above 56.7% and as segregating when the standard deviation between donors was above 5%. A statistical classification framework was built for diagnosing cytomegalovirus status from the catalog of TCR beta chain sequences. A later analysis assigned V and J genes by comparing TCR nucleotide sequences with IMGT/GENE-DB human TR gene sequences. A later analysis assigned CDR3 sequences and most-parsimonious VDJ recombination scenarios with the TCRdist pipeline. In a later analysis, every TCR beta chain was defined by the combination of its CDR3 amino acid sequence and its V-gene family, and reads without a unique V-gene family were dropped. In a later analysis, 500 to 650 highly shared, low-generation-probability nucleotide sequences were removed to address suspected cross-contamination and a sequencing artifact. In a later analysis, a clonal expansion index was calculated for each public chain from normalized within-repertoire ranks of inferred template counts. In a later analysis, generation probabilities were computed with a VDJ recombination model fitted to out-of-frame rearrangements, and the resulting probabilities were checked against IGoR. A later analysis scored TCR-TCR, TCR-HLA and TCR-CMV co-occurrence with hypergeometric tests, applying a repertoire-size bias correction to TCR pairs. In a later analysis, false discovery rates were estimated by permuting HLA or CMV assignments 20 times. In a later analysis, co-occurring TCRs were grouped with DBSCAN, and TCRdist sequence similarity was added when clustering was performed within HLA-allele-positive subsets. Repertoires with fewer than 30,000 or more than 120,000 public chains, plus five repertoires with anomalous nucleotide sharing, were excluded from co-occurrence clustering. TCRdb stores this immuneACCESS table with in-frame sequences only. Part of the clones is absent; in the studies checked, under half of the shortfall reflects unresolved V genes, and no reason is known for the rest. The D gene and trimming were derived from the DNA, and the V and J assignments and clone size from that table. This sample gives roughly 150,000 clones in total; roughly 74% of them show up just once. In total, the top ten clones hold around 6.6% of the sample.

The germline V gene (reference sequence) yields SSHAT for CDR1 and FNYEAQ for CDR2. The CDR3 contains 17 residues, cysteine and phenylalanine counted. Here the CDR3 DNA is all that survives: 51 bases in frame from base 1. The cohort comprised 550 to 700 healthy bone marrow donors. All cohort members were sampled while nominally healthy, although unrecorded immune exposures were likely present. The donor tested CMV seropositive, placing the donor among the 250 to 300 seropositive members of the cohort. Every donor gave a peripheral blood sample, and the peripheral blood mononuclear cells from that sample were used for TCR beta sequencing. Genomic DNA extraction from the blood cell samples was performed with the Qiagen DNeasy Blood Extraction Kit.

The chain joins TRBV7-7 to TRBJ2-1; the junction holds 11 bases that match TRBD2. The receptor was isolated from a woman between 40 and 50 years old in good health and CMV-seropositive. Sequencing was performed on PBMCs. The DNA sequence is TGTGCTAGCAGCTTAAATCGGGGACTAGCGGACCACAATGAGCAGTTCTTC. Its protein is CASSLNRGLADHNEQFF.